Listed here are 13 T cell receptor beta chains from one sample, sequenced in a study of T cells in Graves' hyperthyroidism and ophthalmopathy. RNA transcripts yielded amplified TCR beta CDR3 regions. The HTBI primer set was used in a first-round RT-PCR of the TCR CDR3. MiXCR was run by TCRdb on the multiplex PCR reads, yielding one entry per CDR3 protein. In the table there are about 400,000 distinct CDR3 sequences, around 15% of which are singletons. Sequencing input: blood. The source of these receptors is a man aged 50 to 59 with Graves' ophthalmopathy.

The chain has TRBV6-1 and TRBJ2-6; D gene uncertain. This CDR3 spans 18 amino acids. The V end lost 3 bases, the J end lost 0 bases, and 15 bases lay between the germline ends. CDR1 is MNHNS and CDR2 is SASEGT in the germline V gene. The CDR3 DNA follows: TGTGCCAGCAGTGATTTAATAATGAGGCGCTCTGGGGCCAACGTCCTGACTTTC. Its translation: CASSDLIMRRSGANVLTF.

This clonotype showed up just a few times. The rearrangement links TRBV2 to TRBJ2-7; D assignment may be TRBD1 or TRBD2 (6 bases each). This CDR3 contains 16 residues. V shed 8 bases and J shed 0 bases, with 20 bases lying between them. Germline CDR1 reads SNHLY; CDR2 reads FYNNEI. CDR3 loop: CASLDLGGPTSYEQYF. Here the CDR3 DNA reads TGTGCCAGCCTCGATCTTGGGGGGCCAACCTCCTACGAGCAGTACTTC.

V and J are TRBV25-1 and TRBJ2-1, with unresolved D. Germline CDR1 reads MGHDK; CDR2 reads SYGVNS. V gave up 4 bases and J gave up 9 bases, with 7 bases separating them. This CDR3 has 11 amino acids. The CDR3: CASSVRGEQFF. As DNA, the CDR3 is TGTGCCAGCAGTGTAAGAGGTGAGCAGTTCTTC.

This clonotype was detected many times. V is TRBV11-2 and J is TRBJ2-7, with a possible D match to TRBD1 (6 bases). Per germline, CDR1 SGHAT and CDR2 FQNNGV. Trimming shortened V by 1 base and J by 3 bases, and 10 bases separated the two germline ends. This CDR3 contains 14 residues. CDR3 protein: CASSLGIQGYEQYF. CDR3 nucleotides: TGTGCCAGCAGCTTAGGGATACAGGGCTACGAGCAGTACTTC.

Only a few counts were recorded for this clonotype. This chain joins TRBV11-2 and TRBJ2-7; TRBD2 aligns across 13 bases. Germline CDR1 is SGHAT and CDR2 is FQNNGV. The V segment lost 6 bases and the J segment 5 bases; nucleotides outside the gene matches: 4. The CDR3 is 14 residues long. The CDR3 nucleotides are TGTGCCAGCAGTTGGACTAGCGGGAGTGACGAGCAGTACTTC. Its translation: CASSWTSGSDEQYF.

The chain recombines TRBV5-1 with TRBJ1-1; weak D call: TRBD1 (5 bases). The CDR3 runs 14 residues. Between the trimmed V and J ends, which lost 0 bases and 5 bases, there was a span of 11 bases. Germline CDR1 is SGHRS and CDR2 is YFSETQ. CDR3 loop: CASSLEGVGTEAFF. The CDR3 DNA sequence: TGCGCCAGCAGCTTGGAAGGGGTTGGGACTGAAGCTTTCTTT.

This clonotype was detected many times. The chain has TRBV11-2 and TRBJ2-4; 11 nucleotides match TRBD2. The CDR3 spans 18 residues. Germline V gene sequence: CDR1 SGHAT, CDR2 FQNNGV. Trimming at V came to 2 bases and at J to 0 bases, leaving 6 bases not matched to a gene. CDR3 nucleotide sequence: TGTGCCAGCAGCTTAACTAGCGGGGGACTCTTAGCCAAAAACATTCAGTACTTC. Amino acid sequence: CASSLTSGGLLAKNIQYF.

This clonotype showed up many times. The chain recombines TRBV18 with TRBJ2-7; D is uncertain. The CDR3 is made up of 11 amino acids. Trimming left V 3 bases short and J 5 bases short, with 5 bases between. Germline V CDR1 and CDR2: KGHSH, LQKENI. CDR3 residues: CASSPSDEQYF. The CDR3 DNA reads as TGTGCCAGCTCACCTTCCGACGAGCAGTACTTC.

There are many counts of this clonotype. CDR3 amino acids: CASSLLGRRAEGYNEQFF. The CDR3 DNA reads as TGCGCCAGCAGCTTGCTTGGGCGGAGGGCCGAGGGTTACAATGAGCAGTTCTTC. The chain links TRBV5-1 to TRBJ2-1; a weak D match, TRBD2 (6 bases). The CDR3 totals 18 residues. V gave up 1 base and J gave up 4 bases, with 21 bases separating them. Per the germline V gene, CDR1 is SGHRS and CDR2 is YFSETQ.

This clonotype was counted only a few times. The CDR3 sequence: CASSQAGRSSQETQYF. The CDR3 nucleotides read TGTGCCAGCTCACAAGCGGGAAGATCTAGCCAAGAGACCCAGTACTTC. The chain employs TRBV18 and TRBJ2-5; TRBD2 agrees at 7 bases. Germline CDR1 and CDR2: KGHSH and LQKENI. This CDR3 has 16 residues. Trimming took 4 bases from V and 1 from J; bases not matched to a gene: 9.

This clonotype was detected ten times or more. The CDR3 loop reads CASSPGAGLTTEAFF. The DNA for the CDR3 is TGTGCCAGCTCACCGGGGGCAGGCCTGACGACTGAAGCTTTCTTT. J is TRBJ1-1 and V is TRBV18; possible D gene TRBD1, 6 bases. V was shortened by 3 bases and J by 5 bases, with 16 bases between the two germline ends. The CDR3 is 15 amino acids. CDR1 KGHSH and CDR2 LQKENI come from the germline V gene.

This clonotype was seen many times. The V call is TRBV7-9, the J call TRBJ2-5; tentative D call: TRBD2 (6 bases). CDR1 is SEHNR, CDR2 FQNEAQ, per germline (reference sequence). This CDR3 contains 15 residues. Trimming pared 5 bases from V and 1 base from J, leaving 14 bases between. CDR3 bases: TGTGCCAGCAGCCCAGGAGGGGCAGTCCAAGAGACCCAGTACTTC. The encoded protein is CASSPGGAVQETQYF.

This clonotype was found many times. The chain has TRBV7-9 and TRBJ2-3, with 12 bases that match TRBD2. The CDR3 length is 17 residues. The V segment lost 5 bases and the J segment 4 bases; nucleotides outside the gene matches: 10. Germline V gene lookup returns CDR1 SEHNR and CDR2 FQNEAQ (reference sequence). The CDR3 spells CASSQWTSGMIADTQYF. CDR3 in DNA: TGTGCCAGCAGCCAGTGGACTAGCGGGATGATAGCAGATACGCAGTATTTT.